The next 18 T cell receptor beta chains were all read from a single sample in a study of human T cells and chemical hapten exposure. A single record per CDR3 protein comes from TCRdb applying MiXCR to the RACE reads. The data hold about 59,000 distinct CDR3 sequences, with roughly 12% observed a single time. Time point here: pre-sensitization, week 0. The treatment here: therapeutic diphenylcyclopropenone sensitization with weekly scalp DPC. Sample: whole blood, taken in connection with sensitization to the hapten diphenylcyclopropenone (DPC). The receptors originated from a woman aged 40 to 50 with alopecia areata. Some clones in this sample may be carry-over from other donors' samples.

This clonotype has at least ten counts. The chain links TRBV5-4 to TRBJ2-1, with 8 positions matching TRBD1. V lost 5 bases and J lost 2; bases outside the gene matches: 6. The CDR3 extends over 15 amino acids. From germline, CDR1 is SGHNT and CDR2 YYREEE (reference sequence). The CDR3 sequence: CASRLTGGPYNEQFF. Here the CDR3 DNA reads TGTGCCAGCAGACTTACAGGGGGGCCCTACAATGAGCAGTTCTTC.

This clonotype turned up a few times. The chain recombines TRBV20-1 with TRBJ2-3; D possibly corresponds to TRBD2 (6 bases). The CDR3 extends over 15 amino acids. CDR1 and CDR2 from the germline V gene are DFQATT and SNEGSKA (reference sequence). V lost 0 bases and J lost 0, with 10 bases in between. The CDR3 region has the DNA TGCAGTGCTAGAGACGCGGGGTTAAGCACAGATACGCAGTATTTT. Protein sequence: CSARDAGLSTDTQYF.

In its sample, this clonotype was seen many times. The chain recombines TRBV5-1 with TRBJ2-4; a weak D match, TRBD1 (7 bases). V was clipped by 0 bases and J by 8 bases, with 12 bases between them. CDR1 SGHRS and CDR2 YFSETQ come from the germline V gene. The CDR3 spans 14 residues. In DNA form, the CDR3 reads TGCGCCAGCAGCTTGGACGACAGGGAGGACATTCAGTACTTC. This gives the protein CASSLDDREDIQYF.

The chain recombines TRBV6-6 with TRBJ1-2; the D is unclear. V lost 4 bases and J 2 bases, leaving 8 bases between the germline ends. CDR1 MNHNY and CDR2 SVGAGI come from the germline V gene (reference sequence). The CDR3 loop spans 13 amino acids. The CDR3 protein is CASSLGPNYGYTF. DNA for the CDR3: TGTGCCAGCAGTTTGGGCCCCAACTATGGCTACACCTTC.

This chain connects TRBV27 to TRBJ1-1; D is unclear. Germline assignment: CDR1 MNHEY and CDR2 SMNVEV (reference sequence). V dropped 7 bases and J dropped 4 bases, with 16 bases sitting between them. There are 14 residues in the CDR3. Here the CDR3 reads CASTPSFRPTEAFF. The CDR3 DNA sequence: TGTGCCAGCACCCCATCCTTCAGACCCACTGAAGCTTTCTTT.

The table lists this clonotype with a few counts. CDR3 nucleotides: TGTGCCAGCAGCTTAGTAGCGGGAGGCGGGCATGAGCAGTTCTTC. It encodes CASSLVAGGGHEQFF. This sequence joins TRBV11-3 and TRBJ2-1; TRBD2 matches at 10 bases. In germline, CDR1 is SGHNT, CDR2 YENEEA. The CDR3 has 15 residues. With V trimmed by 1 base and J by 8 bases, 5 bases remained unmatched.

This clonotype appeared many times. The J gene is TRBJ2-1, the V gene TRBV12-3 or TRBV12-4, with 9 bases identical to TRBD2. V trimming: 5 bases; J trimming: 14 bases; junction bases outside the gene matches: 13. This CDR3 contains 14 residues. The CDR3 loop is CASSAGLAQRNEFF. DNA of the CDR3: TGTGCCAGCAGTGCGGGACTAGCTCAACGCAATGAGTTCTTC.

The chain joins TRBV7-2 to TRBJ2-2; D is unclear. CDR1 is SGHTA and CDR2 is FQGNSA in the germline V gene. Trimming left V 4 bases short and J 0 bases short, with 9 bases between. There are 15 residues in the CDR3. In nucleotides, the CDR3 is TGTGCCAGCAGCTCGCTTGCCCCGAACACCGGGGAGCTGTTTTTT. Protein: CASSSLAPNTGELFF. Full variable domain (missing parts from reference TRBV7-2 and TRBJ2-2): GAGVSQSPSNKVTEKGKDVELRCDPISGHTALYWYRQSLGQGLEFLIYFQGNSAPDKSGLPSDRFSAERTGGSVSTLTIQRTQQEDSAVYLCASSSLAPNTGELFFGEGSRLTVL.

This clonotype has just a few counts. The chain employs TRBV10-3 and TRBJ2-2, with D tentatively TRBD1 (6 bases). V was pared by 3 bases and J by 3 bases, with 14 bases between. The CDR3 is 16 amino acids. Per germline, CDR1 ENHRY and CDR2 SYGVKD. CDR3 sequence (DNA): TGTGCCATCAGTGACTACACAGGGATCCACACCGGGGAGCTGTTTTTT. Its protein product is CAISDYTGIHTGELFF.

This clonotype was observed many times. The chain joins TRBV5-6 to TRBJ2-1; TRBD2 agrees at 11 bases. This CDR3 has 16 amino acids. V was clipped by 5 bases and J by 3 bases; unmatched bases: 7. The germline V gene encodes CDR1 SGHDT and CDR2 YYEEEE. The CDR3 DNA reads TGTGCCAGCAGTCTTAGCGGGAGGGTGTTCTACAATGAGCAGTTCTTC. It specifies CASSLSGRVFYNEQFF.

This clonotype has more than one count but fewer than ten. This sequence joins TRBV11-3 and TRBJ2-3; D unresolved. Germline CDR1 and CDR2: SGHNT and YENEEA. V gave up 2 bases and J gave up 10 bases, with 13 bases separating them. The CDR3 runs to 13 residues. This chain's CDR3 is CASSLFARQPQYF. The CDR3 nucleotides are TGTGCCAGCAGCTTATTCGCCCGCCAGCCGCAGTATTTT.

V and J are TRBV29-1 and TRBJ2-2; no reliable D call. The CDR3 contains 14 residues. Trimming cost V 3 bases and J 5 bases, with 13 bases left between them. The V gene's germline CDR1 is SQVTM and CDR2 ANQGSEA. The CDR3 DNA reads TGCAGCGTTGAGACCCCGGTTCGGACCGGGGAGCTGTTTTTT. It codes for CSVETPVRTGELFF.

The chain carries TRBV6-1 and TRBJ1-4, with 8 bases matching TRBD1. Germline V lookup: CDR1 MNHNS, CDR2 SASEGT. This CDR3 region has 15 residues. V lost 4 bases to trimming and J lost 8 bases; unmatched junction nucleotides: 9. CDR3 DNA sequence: TGTGCCAGCAGTGCCCGGACAGGGCCGGAGGAAAAACTGTTTTTT. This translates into CASSARTGPEEKLFF.

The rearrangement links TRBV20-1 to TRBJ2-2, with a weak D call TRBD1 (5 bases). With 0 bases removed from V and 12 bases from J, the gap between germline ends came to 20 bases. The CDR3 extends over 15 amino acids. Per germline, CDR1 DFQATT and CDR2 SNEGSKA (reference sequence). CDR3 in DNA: TGCAGTGCTAGAGACGTCAGGGTAACGGGTGGGAAGCTGTTTTTT. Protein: CSARDVRVTGGKLFF.

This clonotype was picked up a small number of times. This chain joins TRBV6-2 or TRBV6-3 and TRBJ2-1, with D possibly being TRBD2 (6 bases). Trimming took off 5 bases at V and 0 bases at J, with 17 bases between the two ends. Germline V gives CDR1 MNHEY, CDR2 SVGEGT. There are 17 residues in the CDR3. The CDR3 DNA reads TGTGCCAGCAGTCCCGGAGGGTCGGGGAGCTCCTACAATGAGCAGTTCTTC. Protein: CASSPGGSGSSYNEQFF.

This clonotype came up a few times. CDR3 amino acids: CSVEKSPDTQYF. CDR3 in DNA: TGCAGCGTTGAAAAGAGTCCAGATACGCAGTATTTT. V gene TRBV29-1 combines with J gene TRBJ2-3; no definite D call. Germline CDR1 reads SQVTM; CDR2 reads ANQGSEA. Trimming removed 2 bases at V and 4 bases at J, with 7 bases between. This CDR3 comprises 12 residues.

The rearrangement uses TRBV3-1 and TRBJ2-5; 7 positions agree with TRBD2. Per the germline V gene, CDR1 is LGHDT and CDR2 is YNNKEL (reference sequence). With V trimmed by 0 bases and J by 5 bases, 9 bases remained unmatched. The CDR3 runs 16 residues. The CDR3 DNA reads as TGTGCCAGCAGCCAAGACCCTCCTAGCGGCTCGGAGACCCAGTACTTC. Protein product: CASSQDPPSGSETQYF.

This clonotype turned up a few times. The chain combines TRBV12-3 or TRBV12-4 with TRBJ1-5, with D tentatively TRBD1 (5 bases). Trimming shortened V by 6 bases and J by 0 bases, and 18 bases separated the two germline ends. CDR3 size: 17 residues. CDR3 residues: CASRVVGGGPSNQPQHF. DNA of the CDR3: TGTGCCAGCAGAGTAGTAGGTGGGGGACCTAGCAATCAGCCCCAGCATTTT.